These T cell receptor beta chains were read from a single sample in a study of blood T cell repertoires in COVID-19. The assay was immunoSEQ multiplex PCR, and TCRdb's table has in-frame clones only and misses some. The table shows about 430,000 clones, with 70% to 90% occurring only once. Material: peripheral blood. These receptors came from a man younger than 30 with COVID-19, enrolled during active disease. The CDR3 runs from the conserved cysteine through the conserved F or W. D genes are given only for firm matches.

V gene: TRBV18
D gene: TRBD2
J gene: TRBJ2-1
CDR3 protein: CASSQSGAGGFNEQFF

V gene: TRBV5-1
D gene: NA
J gene: TRBJ2-1
CDR3 protein: CASSLNGLSGYGEQFF

V gene: TRBV30
D gene: TRBD2
J gene: TRBJ2-7
CDR3 protein: CAWSGGLLAGYEQYF

V gene: TRBV6-4
D gene: NA
J gene: TRBJ1-1
CDR3 protein: CASSEDGGMNTEAFF

V gene: TRBV5-1
D gene: NA
J gene: TRBJ2-2
CDR3 protein: CASSLELDLTGELFF

V gene: TRBV5-1
D gene: NA
J gene: TRBJ2-1
CDR3 protein: CASSLETHSSYNEQFF

V gene: TRBV6-6
D gene: TRBD2
J gene: TRBJ2-5
CDR3 protein: CASSRGTSGRADQETQYF

V gene: TRBV7-9
D gene: TRBD2
J gene: TRBJ2-7
CDR3 protein: CASSLVSSGNYEQYF

V gene: TRBV6-1
D gene: NA
J gene: TRBJ2-1
CDR3 protein: CASSEAREWGDEQFF

V gene: TRBV7-9
D gene: NA
J gene: TRBJ1-2
CDR3 protein: CASSLPGNYGYTF

V gene: TRBV25-1
D gene: TRBD1
J gene: TRBJ1-6
CDR3 protein: CASSDSGGPYNSPLHF

V gene: TRBV5-6
D gene: NA
J gene: TRBJ2-3
CDR3 protein: CASSLGTITDTQYF

V gene: TRBV28
D gene: NA
J gene: TRBJ1-5
CDR3 protein: CASSPTAGQPQHF

V gene: TRBV11-3
D gene: NA
J gene: TRBJ2-7
CDR3 protein: CASSLITGSSYEQYF

V gene: TRBV11-3
D gene: TRBD1
J gene: TRBJ1-4
CDR3 protein: CASSWTGGEKLFF

V gene: TRBV19
D gene: NA
J gene: TRBJ1-5
CDR3 protein: CASSIDGGWRGSNQPQHF

V gene: TRBV30
D gene: NA
J gene: TRBJ2-3
CDR3 protein: CAWSKRRADTQYF

V gene: TRBV15
D gene: NA
J gene: TRBJ2-7
CDR3 protein: CATSRDLREQYF

V gene: TRBV24-1
D gene: TRBD2
J gene: TRBJ2-1
CDR3 protein: CATSDTRTSTYNEQFF

V gene: TRBV11-3
D gene: TRBD2
J gene: TRBJ2-1
CDR3 protein: CASSLRPSGGLSYNEQFF

V gene: TRBV30
D gene: TRBD1
J gene: TRBJ1-1
CDR3 protein: CAWSGGQHHTEAFF

V gene: TRBV19
D gene: NA
J gene: TRBJ2-1
CDR3 protein: CASSIDPSVITYNEQFF

V gene: TRBV19
D gene: TRBD1
J gene: TRBJ2-7
CDR3 protein: CASSASGTGASYEQYF

V gene: TRBV7-9
D gene: NA
J gene: TRBJ2-2
CDR3 protein: CASSLASLARPGELFF

V gene: TRBV14
D gene: NA
J gene: TRBJ1-1
CDR3 protein: CASCHLYTEAFF

V gene: TRBV18
D gene: TRBD2
J gene: TRBJ2-1
CDR3 protein: CASSHRTSKDNEQFF

V gene: TRBV3-1/TRBV3-2
D gene: TRBD2
J gene: TRBJ2-7
CDR3 protein: CASSPYSKLAGGYEQYF

V gene: TRBV19
D gene: TRBD1
J gene: TRBJ1-6
CDR3 protein: CASSFRTGEHNSPLHF

V gene: TRBV4-1
D gene: TRBD2
J gene: TRBJ2-7
CDR3 protein: CASSQDSGRAFYEQYF

V gene: TRBV2
D gene: NA
J gene: TRBJ2-3
CDR3 protein: CASRTRTDTQYF

V gene: TRBV3-1/TRBV3-2
D gene: TRBD1
J gene: TRBJ2-7
CDR3 protein: CASSYGQGVGEQYF

V gene: TRBV7-2
D gene: NA
J gene: TRBJ1-1
CDR3 protein: CASSTQTGRNTEAFF

V gene: TRBV18
D gene: NA
J gene: TRBJ2-7
CDR3 protein: CASSEIRQDRQYF

V gene: TRBV2
D gene: TRBD1
J gene: TRBJ2-7
CDR3 protein: CASMDRDDEQYF

V gene: TRBV18
D gene: TRBD2
J gene: TRBJ2-6
CDR3 protein: CASSRSGRASSGANVLTF

V gene: TRBV18
D gene: TRBD1
J gene: TRBJ1-3
CDR3 protein: CASSPRGPGTGNTIYF

V gene: TRBV11-3
D gene: TRBD1
J gene: TRBJ2-2
CDR3 protein: CASSSALTGAPTGELFF

V gene: TRBV7-3
D gene: TRBD1
J gene: TRBJ1-3
CDR3 protein: CASSLRGTPGNTIYF

V gene: TRBV7-9
D gene: NA
J gene: TRBJ2-7
CDR3 protein: CASSLGGGEQYF

V gene: TRBV28
D gene: NA
J gene: TRBJ1-5
CDR3 protein: CASVPTDTPYSNQPQHF

V gene: TRBV9
D gene: TRBD1
J gene: TRBJ1-1
CDR3 protein: CASSFRTGSEAFF

V gene: TRBV19
D gene: TRBD1
J gene: TRBJ1-6
CDR3 protein: CASSLQGSNSPLHF

V gene: TRBV15
D gene: TRBD2
J gene: TRBJ2-7
CDR3 protein: CATSRTSGEYEQYF

V gene: TRBV5-1
D gene: NA
J gene: TRBJ1-6
CDR3 protein: CASSLVVAGTNSPLHF

V gene: TRBV6-5
D gene: NA
J gene: TRBJ1-6
CDR3 protein: CASSPGANNSPLHF

V gene: TRBV2
D gene: NA
J gene: TRBJ2-6
CDR3 protein: CASSVESGANVLTF

V gene: TRBV13
D gene: NA
J gene: TRBJ2-1
CDR3 protein: CASSSLRATMEQFF

V gene: TRBV2
D gene: NA
J gene: TRBJ2-3
CDR3 protein: CASSGGAGTDTQYF

V gene: TRBV7-8
D gene: TRBD2
J gene: TRBJ2-1
CDR3 protein: CASSLGLAVGSSYNEQFF

V gene: TRBV5-4
D gene: NA
J gene: TRBJ2-2
CDR3 protein: CASSLPPGGTGNGELFF

V gene: TRBV7-8
D gene: NA
J gene: TRBJ1-5
CDR3 protein: CASSLAQGLFNQPQHF

V gene: TRBV9
D gene: TRBD2
J gene: TRBJ2-3
CDR3 protein: CASSAAGGSSTDTQYF

V gene: TRBV10-3
D gene: NA
J gene: TRBJ1-2
CDR3 protein: CAISEGLNSGYTF

V gene: TRBV2
D gene: TRBD1
J gene: TRBJ2-3
CDR3 protein: CASTKTGGSTDTQYF

V gene: TRBV5-4
D gene: NA
J gene: TRBJ1-4
CDR3 protein: CASSLLGSNEKLFF